This TCR beta chain derives from a study of T cells expressing NK-cell markers. Study findings and constraints: Whether expanded NKG2C+ T cell clones were HCMV-specific remained unclear. These clonotypes, the leaders elsewhere, also led the CD3+CD56-NKG2C+ fraction in four donors.

On this clonotype: Its specificity is unknown.

The germline CDR1 and CDR2 sequences are MNHEY and SVGEGT. The CDR3 has 16 residues. The authors made TCR beta cDNA libraries by 5'RACE template switching. This switching added a universal primer site and UMIs. TCRdb reprocessed the 5' RACE reads and stores each CDR3 protein as one record, lacking DNA. This repertoire includes 500,000 or so distinct CDR3 sequences. The chain has TRBV6-2 or TRBV6-3 and TRBJ1-2; TCRdb's D call of TRBD1 is untestable without DNA. This clonotype was obtained from a man between 18 and 29 years old in good health. Material: blood T cells: a sorted CD56 or NKG2C T cell subset, CD4+ or CD8+ T cells, or bulk PBMC T cells (not recorded which). CDR3 amino acids: CASSSLPGQGSYGYTF.